The following is a T cell receptor beta chain sequence with its context. Its antigen is as yet unknown. The sample belongs to a study of blood T cells in healthy people across ages. Study-wide findings and caveats: Relative to aged donors, long-lived donors carried more naive CD4+ cells and displayed higher diversity.

V was cut by 0 bases and J by 11 bases, with 14 bases left in between. The germline V gene has CDR1 SGHTA and CDR2 FQGNSA. This CDR3 region has 14 residues. Peripheral blood was drawn, around 9.5 milliliters per donor. A J-beta primer mix and a sample-barcoded 5' primer were used in a second PCR of about 7 to 12 cycles. TCRdb re-derived calls from the 5' RACE reads in MiXCR, one entry per CDR3 protein. The data contain about 1,500,000 distinct CDR3 sequences, 28% of them singletons. Sample: blood. This TCR was sampled from a woman in her twenties or thirties in good health. The V gene is TRBV7-2, the J gene TRBJ2-1; possibly TRBD1 or TRBD2 for D (5 bases each). In nucleotides, the CDR3 is TGTGCCAGCAGCTTAGCGAGGGGCACAATGAAGCAGTTCTTC. Its protein is CASSLARGTMKQFF.